This T cell receptor beta chain was captured in a study of long-term antiretroviral therapy in people with HIV. CDR3 length: 14 amino acids. Between the trimmed V and J ends, which lost 5 bases and 2 bases, there was a span of 7 bases. Germline V gene data show CDR1 as SGHVS and CDR2 as FQNEAQ. Treatment locations for all participants with HIV were in the United States. Sequencing used immunoSEQ v3.0 at survey level. It was roughly 35,000-50,000 T-cell genomes per sample that sequencing targeted. Only in-frame clones appear in the TCRdb table, and some are missing; sequencing was by immunoSEQ multiplex PCR. The sample yields just over 20,000 clones, less than 80% seen once.

The receptor was derived from a woman between 35 and 50 years old with HIV. The specimen comprised unsorted PBMCs, sampled 4.1 years after starting antiretroviral therapy. The V gene is TRBV7-8, the J gene TRBJ2-6, with D uncertain. The CDR3 coding sequence is TGTGCCAGCAGCCCCGTAGCTGGGGCCAACGTCCTGACTTTC. Its protein is CASSPVAGANVLTF.